Below are 32 T cell receptor beta chains sequenced from a single sample in a study of T-cell reconstitution after alpha-beta-depleted transplantation in children. Unique molecular identifiers were built into the TCRbeta library. TCRdb analysed the PCR reads with MiXCR anew, one entry per CDR3 protein. The data show hundreds of thousands of distinct CDR3 sequences, around 14% seen once. Material: PBMCs, obtained before TCRalphabeta/CD19-depleted stem cell transplant. The receptors were sampled from a girl aged 2 to 9 with congenital amegakaryocytic thrombocytopenia, due to receive a stem cell transplant.

This clonotype occurred many times. This chain connects TRBV5-1 to TRBJ2-1; D not resolved. V was pared by 0 bases and J by 5 bases, with 9 bases between. The germline V gene encodes CDR1 SGHRS and CDR2 YFSETQ. The CDR3 extends over 14 amino acids. CDR3: CASSLGSTDNEQFF. The CDR3, as DNA: TGCGCCAGCAGCTTGGGCTCGACTGACAATGAGCAGTTCTTC.

This clonotype was seen only a few times. The rearrangement joins TRBV5-1 to TRBJ2-3; TRBD1 matches at 10 bases. V lost 2 bases to trimming and J lost 4 bases; unmatched junction nucleotides: 4. Per germline, CDR1 SGHRS and CDR2 YFSETQ. The CDR3 consists of 15 residues. The CDR3 here is CASSFRDRGADTQYF. The CDR3 bases are TGCGCCAGCAGCTTCCGGGACAGGGGAGCAGATACGCAGTATTTT.

This clonotype occurred many times. V and J are TRBV12-3 or TRBV12-4 and TRBJ1-6; unclear D gene. The CDR3 runs 15 residues. The V and J ends lost 8 bases and 5 bases respectively, with 16 bases between them. Here the CDR3 DNA reads TGTGCCAGCGCCGCCCGGGGTCTGGATAATTCACCCCTCCACTTT. Translating gives CASAARGLDNSPLHF.

This clonotype was seen once. The chain carries TRBV7-6 and TRBJ2-3; weak D call: TRBD2 (5 bases). Between the trimmed V and J ends, which lost 1 base and 3 bases, there was a span of 20 bases. The germline gives CDR1 SGHVS, CDR2 FNYEAQ. The CDR3 sequence is 18 residues long. CDR3 protein: CASSLDPFEAERTDTQYF. CDR3 in DNA: TGTGCCAGCAGCTTAGACCCGTTTGAAGCGGAGCGAACAGATACGCAGTATTTT. Full variable domain (rest looked up from reference TRBV7-6 and TRBJ2-3): GAGVSQSPRYKVTKRGQDVALRCDPISGHVSLYWYRQALGQGPEFLTYFNYEAQQDKSGLPNDRFSAERPEGSISTLTIQRTEQRDSAMYRCASSLDPFEAERTDTQYFGPGTRLTVL.

This clonotype appeared many times. This chain uses TRBV3-1 with TRBJ2-2; D is unclear. The CDR3 is 13 residues long. Trimming removed 1 base at V and 5 bases at J, with 5 bases between. Germline V gene lookup returns CDR1 LGHDT and CDR2 YNNKEL (reference sequence). The CDR3: CASSQVLTGELFF. CDR3 nucleotide sequence: TGTGCCAGCAGCCAAGTCTTGACCGGGGAGCTGTTTTTT.

Ten or more counts support this clonotype. The rearrangement uses TRBV20-1 and TRBJ2-2, with 7 nucleotides matching TRBD2. The CDR3 totals 15 residues. The ends lost 6 bases at V and 3 bases at J; junction bases unmatched: 10. Germline values: CDR1 DFQATT, CDR2 SNEGSKA (reference sequence). The CDR3 is CSALEKAGYTGELFF. In DNA, the CDR3 is TGCAGTGCCCTCGAAAAAGCGGGATACACCGGGGAGCTGTTTTTT.

This clonotype showed up just a few times. The chain couples TRBV12-3 or TRBV12-4 to TRBJ2-7; D might be TRBD2 (6 bases). This CDR3 is built from 13 residues. V lost 5 bases to trimming and J lost 12 bases, with 20 bases between them. This chain's CDR3 is CASSPPGRLNRYF. The CDR3 bases are TGTGCCAGCAGTCCCCCCGGGAGACTAAATCGGTACTTC.

CDR3 bases: TGTGCCAGCAGCCAAGCGACCTTAAGGGGAACTGAAGCTTTCTTT. It codes for CASSQATLRGTEAFF. The genes are TRBV3-1 and TRBJ1-1; tentative D call: TRBD1 (5 bases). Trimming shortened V by 1 base and J by 5 bases, and 14 bases separated the two germline ends. Germline values: CDR1 LGHDT, CDR2 YNNKEL (reference sequence). CDR3 length: 15 amino acids.

This chain links TRBV7-9 with TRBJ2-1; D may be TRBD1 (6 bases). The V and J ends lost 1 base and 10 bases respectively, with 14 bases between them. Germline loops: CDR1 SEHNR, CDR2 FQNEAQ (reference sequence). The CDR3 runs 14 residues. The CDR3 loop is CASSLDRAFLEQFF. DNA for the CDR3: TGTGCCAGCAGCTTAGACAGGGCGTTCTTGGAGCAGTTCTTC.

A note on this clonotype: The germline gene is not matched at one end of the junction; a read error may be the cause. The gene calls are TRBV3-1 and TRBJ2-3, with TRBD2 as a possible D gene (6 bases). The CDR3 length is 14 residues. Germline-derived CDR1 and CDR2 are LGHDT and YNNKEL (reference sequence). The CDR3, as DNA: TGTGCCAGCAGCCAAGACGCGGGACCAGATATGCAGTATTTT. Protein product: CASSQDAGPDMQYF.

This clonotype was counted only a few times. The V and J genes are TRBV15 and TRBJ2-7, with D possibly being TRBD2 (5 bases). CDR1 LNHNV and CDR2 YYDKDF come from the germline V gene (reference sequence). There are 15 residues in the CDR3. V lost 5 bases to trimming and J lost 0 bases, with 14 bases between them. CDR3: CATSPTSSSSYEQYF. The CDR3 region has the DNA TGTGCCACCAGCCCTACTAGTTCATCCTCCTACGAGCAGTACTTC.

This clonotype occurred many times. The rearrangement links TRBV12-5 to TRBJ1-5; D not resolved. Trimming shortened V by 8 bases and J by 4 bases, and 12 bases separated the two germline ends. CDR3 length: 13 residues. Germline lookup yields CDR1 LGHNT and CDR2 FRNRAP. CDR3 DNA: TGTGCTAGTATGGCGGTAGGGAATCAGCCCCAGCATTTT. Translated, it gives CASMAVGNQPQHF.

V is TRBV18 and J is TRBJ2-7; 8 bases line up with TRBD1. The CDR3 totals 15 residues. The V gene's germline CDR1 is KGHSH and CDR2 LQKENI. V lost 4 bases, J lost 3 bases, and 8 bases stayed unmatched. CDR3 coding DNA: TGTGCCAGCTCACTGATGGGGGACAGGTTCTACGAGCAGTACTTC. Amino acid sequence: CASSLMGDRFYEQYF.

This clonotype occurred many times. The chain recombines TRBV28 with TRBJ2-1; D is perhaps TRBD1 (5 bases). V lost 1 base and J lost 3, with 10 bases in between. This CDR3 has 15 amino acids. Germline V CDR1 and CDR2: MDHEN, SYDVKM. In nucleotides, the CDR3 is TGTGCCAGCAGTTTATCGGCAGGGTTCTACAATGAGCAGTTCTTC. It is translated as CASSLSAGFYNEQFF.

The gene calls are TRBV29-1 and TRBJ2-7; TRBD2 is a possible D gene (6 bases). Between the trimmed V and J ends, which lost 4 bases and 6 bases, there was a span of 19 bases. Germline V gene sequence: CDR1 SQVTM, CDR2 ANQGSEA. The CDR3 sequence is 14 residues long. Here the CDR3 DNA reads TGCAGCGTTGTCGGGAGCCCCGACAAAGGCGAGCAGTACTTC. It translates to CSVVGSPDKGEQYF.

The table lists this clonotype with many counts. The chain couples TRBV7-2 to TRBJ1-2; 9 positions match TRBD1. The J segment lost 8 bases and the V segment lost 5 bases, leaving 12 bases of the junction unmatched. CDR3 size: 15 residues. CDR1 is SGHTA, CDR2 FQGNSA, per germline. The CDR3: CASSPYVTGGEGYTF. The CDR3 nucleotides read TGTGCCAGCAGCCCCTACGTTACAGGGGGCGAGGGCTACACCTTC.

This clonotype was seen a few times. The V gene is TRBV27, the J gene TRBJ2-7; D unclear. The CDR3 extends over 15 amino acids. The germline V gene has CDR1 MNHEY and CDR2 SMNVEV (reference sequence). V was clipped by 5 bases and J by 0 bases, with 14 bases between them. CDR3 in amino acids: CASSESRVISYEQYF. The CDR3 DNA is TGTGCCAGCAGTGAATCTAGGGTGATCTCCTACGAGCAGTACTTC.

To note about this clonotype: Germline is not matched at one junction end, which may reflect a read error. This rearrangement joins TRBV20-1 to TRBJ2-7, with TRBD2 matching 10 bases. Germline CDR1 is DFQATT and CDR2 is SNEGSKA (reference sequence). The CDR3 covers 14 residues. The CDR3 bases are TGCAGTGTTAGAACTAGCGGGGCCCCCTACGAGCAGTACTTC. Residues: CSVRTSGAPYEQYF.

This clonotype came up many times. The rearrangement links TRBV5-1 to TRBJ2-3; 9 bases line up with TRBD2. This CDR3 has 15 residues. V gave up 1 base and J gave up 4 bases; unmatched junction bases: 4. The germline V gene has CDR1 SGHRS and CDR2 YFSETQ. DNA of the CDR3: TGCGCCAGCAGCTTGCTTAGCGGGAGCCCAGATACGCAGTATTTT. It codes for CASSLLSGSPDTQYF.

The chain employs TRBV5-1 and TRBJ2-3; either TRBD1 or TRBD2 may fit D (5 bases each). Trimming stripped 4 bases from V and 2 bases from J, with 14 bases between. The CDR3 runs to 15 residues. The germline gives CDR1 SGHRS, CDR2 YFSETQ. The CDR3: CASSLTGGFTDTQYF. CDR3 coding DNA: TGCGCCAGCAGCCTTACAGGAGGTTTCACAGATACGCAGTATTTT.

V usage is TRBV5-1 and J usage is TRBJ1-6, with 9 bases aligning to TRBD1. Germline V gene lookup returns CDR1 SGHRS and CDR2 YFSETQ. Germline trimming cut 0 bases from V and 9 bases from J; bases unmatched to any gene: 4. The CDR3 length is 15 residues. The CDR3 nucleotides are TGCGCCAGCAGCTTGGCGGGACAGGGTCCTTCACCCCTCCACTTT. Its translation is CASSLAGQGPSPLHF.

This clonotype was counted many times. An end of the junction differs from the germline gene, which may be a read error. The chain is built from TRBV6-1 and TRBJ2-7, with 10 bases lining up with TRBD2. The CDR3 extends over 13 amino acids. CDR1 is MNHNS and CDR2 is SASEGT in the germline V gene. CDR3 in DNA: TGTGCCAGCAGCGAAGCGGGAGGGAACGAGCAGTACTTC. Encoded protein: CASSEAGGNEQYF.

This clonotype was found many times. The chain uses TRBV29-1 and TRBJ2-1; D gene ambiguous. There are 11 residues in the CDR3. The germline gives CDR1 SQVTM, CDR2 ANQGSEA. Trimming pared 7 bases from V and 7 bases from J, leaving 11 bases between. The CDR3 here is CSDGNLNEQFF. The CDR3 DNA is TGCAGCGATGGGAACTTAAATGAGCAGTTCTTC.

The V call is TRBV5-1, the J call TRBJ2-1; 10 bases align to TRBD2. Per germline, CDR1 SGHRS and CDR2 YFSETQ. The CDR3 covers 16 residues. Germline trimming cut 0 bases from V and 5 bases from J; bases unmatched to any gene: 5. The CDR3 is CASSLASLAGDNEQFF. CDR3 nucleotide sequence: TGCGCCAGCAGCTTGGCCTCGCTAGCGGGAGACAATGAGCAGTTCTTC.

V gene TRBV5-1 combines with J gene TRBJ2-5; 9 nucleotides match TRBD2. From germline, CDR1 is SGHRS and CDR2 YFSETQ. V was clipped by 0 bases and J by 7 bases; unmatched bases: 1. CDR3 length: 13 residues. CDR3 sequence (DNA): TGCGCCAGCAGCTTGGAAGCGGGAGGGACCCAGTACTTC. Translating gives CASSLEAGGTQYF.

At least ten counts were recorded for this clonotype. The V call is TRBV20-1, the J call TRBJ2-4; tentatively, D is TRBD2 (6 bases). With 6 bases removed from V and 0 bases from J, the gap between germline ends came to 9 bases. Per the germline V gene, CDR1 is DFQATT and CDR2 is SNEGSKA (reference sequence). CDR3 size: 13 residues. The CDR3 loop is CSAKGLAKNIQYF. The CDR3 coding sequence is TGCAGTGCCAAGGGACTAGCCAAAAACATTCAGTACTTC.

This clonotype was detected a few times. The CDR3 nucleotides read TGTGCCAGCAGACGAACCGGGACTAACCACAATGAGCAGTTCTTC. Its translation: CASRRTGTNHNEQFF. The rearrangement joins TRBV28 to TRBJ2-1; 7 bases agree with TRBD2. The CDR3 loop spans 15 amino acids. The V gene end was trimmed by 6 bases and the J gene end by 5 bases; junction bases not matched to a gene: 10. Germline V gene lookup returns CDR1 MDHEN and CDR2 SYDVKM. Drawing the rest from reference TRBV28 and TRBJ2-1, the complete variable domain is DVKVTQSSRYLVKRTGEKVFLECVQDMDHENMFWYRQDPGLGLRLIYFSYDVKMKEKGDIPEGYSVSREKKERFSLILESASTNQTSMYLCASRRTGTNHNEQFFGPGTRLTVL.

The table lists this clonotype with many counts. The chain couples TRBV7-9 to TRBJ1-1; D might be TRBD1 (5 bases). The CDR3 loop spans 14 amino acids. V was shortened by 6 bases and J by 10 bases, with 21 bases between the two germline ends. Germline V CDR1 and CDR2: SEHNR, FQNEAQ (reference sequence). The CDR3 coding sequence is TGTGCCAGCAGTCTTTCCACTCCCCCGGGGGGAGCTTTCTTT. This encodes CASSLSTPPGGAFF.

The chain couples TRBV12-3 or TRBV12-4 to TRBJ2-1; 7 nucleotides agree with TRBD1. Trimming removed 6 bases from V and 9 bases from J; junction bases left unmatched: 5. This CDR3 contains 12 residues. The CDR3 sequence: CASSPDRAEQFF. The CDR3 DNA reads as TGTGCCAGCAGCCCCGACAGGGCTGAGCAGTTCTTC.

This clonotype was detected many times. This chain joins TRBV6-2 or TRBV6-3 and TRBJ2-1; D gene ambiguous. The CDR3 has 12 amino acids. The V and J ends lost 3 bases and 6 bases respectively, with 6 bases between them. The germline gives CDR1 MNHEY, CDR2 SVGEGT. The chain's CDR3 is CASSYYPNEQFF. The DNA of the CDR3 is TGTGCCAGCAGTTATTACCCCAATGAGCAGTTCTTC.

This clonotype showed up just a few times. The genes are TRBV7-6 and TRBJ2-5, with D hard to call. V was trimmed by 2 bases and J by 5 bases, leaving 12 bases between them. Germline V gene sequence: CDR1 SGHVS, CDR2 FNYEAQ. The CDR3 covers 14 residues. The CDR3 DNA reads as TGTGCCAGCAGCTTACTGGGCCCTCGGGAGACCCAGTACTTC. It codes for CASSLLGPRETQYF.

This clonotype was seen at least ten times. V is TRBV29-1 and J is TRBJ1-1; 8 bases are shared with TRBD1. This CDR3 is 13 amino acids long. The ends lost 7 bases at V and 8 bases at J; junction bases unmatched: 12. Germline V gene sequence: CDR1 SQVTM, CDR2 ANQGSEA. The CDR3 reads CSAEGAGGEEAFF. CDR3 nucleotide sequence: TGCAGCGCTGAGGGGGCAGGGGGCGAGGAAGCTTTCTTT.